The T cell receptor (beta chain) described here comes from a study of blood T cell repertoires in COVID-19. The overall study: Sites in the United States, Italy and Spain provided acute and convalescent COVID-19 samples.

Grouping used clinical history reported by participants in a survey and questionnaire. Authors' data handling: Reference gene primers were amplified, and this amplification served to estimate nucleated cell counts. Method: immunoSEQ multiplex PCR; TCRdb's copy keeps in-frame clones and lacks some. Clone size and the V and J calls come from that table; the DNA yielded D and trimming. Of some 170,000 clones in the sample, approximately 84% are singletons; the top ten hold around 1.2%. The germline CDR1 and CDR2 sequences are MNHNS and SASEGT. The CDR3 contains 17 residues. The junction had 8 bases not matched to a gene; V was cut back by 0 bases and J by 2 bases.

The chain couples TRBV6-1 to TRBJ2-7, with 9 bases fitting TRBD1. This receptor was obtained from a human donor with acute COVID-19. The donor label of this sample is uncertain. The sequencing input was PBMCs or T cells enriched from blood (not recorded which). CDR3 loop: CASSEASPRDRAYEQYF. In DNA, the CDR3 is TGTGCCAGCAGTGAAGCCTCTCCCCGGGACAGGGCCTACGAGCAGTACTTC.